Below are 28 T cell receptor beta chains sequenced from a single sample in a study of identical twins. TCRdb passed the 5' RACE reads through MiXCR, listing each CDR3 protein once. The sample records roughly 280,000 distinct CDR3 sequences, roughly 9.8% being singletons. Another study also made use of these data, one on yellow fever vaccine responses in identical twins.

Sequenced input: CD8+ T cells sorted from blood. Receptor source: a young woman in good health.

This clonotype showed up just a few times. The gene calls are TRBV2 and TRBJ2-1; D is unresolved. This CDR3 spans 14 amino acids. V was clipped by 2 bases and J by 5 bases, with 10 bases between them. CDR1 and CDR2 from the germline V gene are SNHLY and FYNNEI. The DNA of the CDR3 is TGTGCCAGCAGTGAACCCCGAAAGGACAATGAGCAGTTCTTC. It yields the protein CASSEPRKDNEQFF.

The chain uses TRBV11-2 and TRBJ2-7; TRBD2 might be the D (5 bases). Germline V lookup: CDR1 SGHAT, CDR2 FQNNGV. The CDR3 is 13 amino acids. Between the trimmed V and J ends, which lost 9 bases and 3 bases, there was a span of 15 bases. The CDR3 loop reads CASKRAGSYEQYF. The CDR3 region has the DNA TGTGCCAGTAAAAGGGCGGGTAGCTACGAGCAGTACTTC. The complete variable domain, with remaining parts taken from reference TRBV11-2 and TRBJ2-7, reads EAGVAQSPRYKIIEKRQSVAFWCNPISGHATLYWYQQILGQGPKLLIQFQNNGVVDDSQLPKDRFSAERLKGVDSTLKIQPAKLEDSAVYLCASKRAGSYEQYFGPGTRLTVT.

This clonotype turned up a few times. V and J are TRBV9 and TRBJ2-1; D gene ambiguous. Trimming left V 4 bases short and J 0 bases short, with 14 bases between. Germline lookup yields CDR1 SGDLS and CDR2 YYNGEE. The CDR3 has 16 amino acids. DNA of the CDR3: TGTGCCAGCAGCCCCTTCGGAGTTAGCTCCTACAATGAGCAGTTCTTC. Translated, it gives CASSPFGVSSYNEQFF.

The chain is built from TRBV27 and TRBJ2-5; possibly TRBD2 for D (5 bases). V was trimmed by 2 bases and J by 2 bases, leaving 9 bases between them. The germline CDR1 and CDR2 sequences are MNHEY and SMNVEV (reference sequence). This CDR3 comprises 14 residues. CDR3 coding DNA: TGTGCCAGCAGTTTAGGAGGAATTCAAGAGACCCAGTACTTC. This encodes CASSLGGIQETQYF.

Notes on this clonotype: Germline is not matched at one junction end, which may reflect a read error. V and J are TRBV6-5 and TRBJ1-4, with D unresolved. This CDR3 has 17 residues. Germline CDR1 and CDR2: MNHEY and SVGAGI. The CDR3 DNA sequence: TGTGCCAGCAGCTACTCCGGGGTCTTTGCAACTAATGAAAAACTGTTTTTT. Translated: CASSYSGVFATNEKLFF.

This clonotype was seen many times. The CDR3 here is CASSPELAGVYAQYF. CDR3 nucleotides: TGTGCCAGCAGCCCAGAGCTAGCGGGAGTCTATGCGCAGTATTTT. The V call is TRBV27, the J call TRBJ2-3; TRBD2 matches at 10 bases. J gave up 10 bases and V 6 bases, and 13 bases lay outside the gene matches. The CDR3 sequence is 15 residues long. Germline V gene data show CDR1 as MNHEY and CDR2 as SMNVEV (reference sequence).

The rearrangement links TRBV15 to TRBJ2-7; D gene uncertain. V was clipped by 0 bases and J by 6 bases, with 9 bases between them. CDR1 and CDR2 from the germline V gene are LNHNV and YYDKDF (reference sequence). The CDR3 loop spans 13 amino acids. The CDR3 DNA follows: TGTGCCACCAGCAGAGAGGGGTCTTTCGAGCAGTACTTC. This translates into CATSREGSFEQYF.

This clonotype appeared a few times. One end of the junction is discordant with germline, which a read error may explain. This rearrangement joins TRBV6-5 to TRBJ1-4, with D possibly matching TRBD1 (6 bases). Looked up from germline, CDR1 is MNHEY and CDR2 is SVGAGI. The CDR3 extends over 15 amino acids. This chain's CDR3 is CASSYLAGANEKLFF. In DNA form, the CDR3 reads TGTGCCAGCAGTTACTTGGCAGGGGCTAACGAAAAACTGTTTTTT.

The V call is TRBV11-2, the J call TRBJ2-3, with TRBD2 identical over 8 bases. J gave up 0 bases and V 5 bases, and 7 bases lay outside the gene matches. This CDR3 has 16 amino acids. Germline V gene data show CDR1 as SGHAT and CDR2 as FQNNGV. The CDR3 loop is CASSHLAGASTDTQYF. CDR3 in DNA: TGTGCCAGCAGCCACCTAGCGGGTGCTAGCACAGATACGCAGTATTTT.

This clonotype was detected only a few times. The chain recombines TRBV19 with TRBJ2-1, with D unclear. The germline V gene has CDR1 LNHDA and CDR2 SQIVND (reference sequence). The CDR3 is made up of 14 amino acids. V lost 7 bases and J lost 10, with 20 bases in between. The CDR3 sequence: CASTPMAPSVEQFF. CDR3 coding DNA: TGTGCCAGTACCCCTATGGCCCCTTCTGTCGAGCAGTTCTTC. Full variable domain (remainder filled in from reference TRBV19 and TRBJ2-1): DGGITQSPKYLFRKEGQNVTLSCEQNLNHDAMYWYRQDPGQGLRLIYYSQIVNDFQKGDIAEGYSVSREKKESFPLTVTSAQKNPTAFYLCASTPMAPSVEQFFGPGTRLTVL.

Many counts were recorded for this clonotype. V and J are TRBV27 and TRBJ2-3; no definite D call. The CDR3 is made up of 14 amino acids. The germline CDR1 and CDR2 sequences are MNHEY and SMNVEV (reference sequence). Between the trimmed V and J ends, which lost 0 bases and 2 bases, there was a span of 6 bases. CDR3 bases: TGTGCCAGCAGTTTATCGGCTACCACAGATACGCAGTATTTT. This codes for CASSLSATTDTQYF.

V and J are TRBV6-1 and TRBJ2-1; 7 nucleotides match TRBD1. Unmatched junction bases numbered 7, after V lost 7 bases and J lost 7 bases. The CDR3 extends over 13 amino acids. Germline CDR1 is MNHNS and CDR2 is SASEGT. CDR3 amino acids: CASNRGPGNEQFF. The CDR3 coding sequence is TGTGCCAGCAATAGGGGGCCGGGGAATGAGCAGTTCTTC.

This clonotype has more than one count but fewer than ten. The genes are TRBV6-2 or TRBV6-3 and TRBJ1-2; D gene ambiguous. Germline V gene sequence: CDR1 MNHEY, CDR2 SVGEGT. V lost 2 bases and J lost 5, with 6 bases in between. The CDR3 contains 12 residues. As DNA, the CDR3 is TGTGCCAGCAGTTACAGCTTATATGGCTACACCTTC. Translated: CASSYSLYGYTF.

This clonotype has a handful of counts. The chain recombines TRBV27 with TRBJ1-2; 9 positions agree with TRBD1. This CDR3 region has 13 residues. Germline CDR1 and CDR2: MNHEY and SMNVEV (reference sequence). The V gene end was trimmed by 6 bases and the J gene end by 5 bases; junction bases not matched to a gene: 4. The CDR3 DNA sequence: TGTGCCAGCAGGACAGGGGGTCTTTATGGCTACACCTTC. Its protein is CASRTGGLYGYTF.

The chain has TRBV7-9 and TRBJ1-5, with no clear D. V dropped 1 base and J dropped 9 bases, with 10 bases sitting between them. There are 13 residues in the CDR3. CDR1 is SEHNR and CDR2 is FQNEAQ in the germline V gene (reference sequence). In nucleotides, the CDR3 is TGTGCCAGCAGCTTAGACAGCATCGGGCCCCAGCATTTT. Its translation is CASSLDSIGPQHF.

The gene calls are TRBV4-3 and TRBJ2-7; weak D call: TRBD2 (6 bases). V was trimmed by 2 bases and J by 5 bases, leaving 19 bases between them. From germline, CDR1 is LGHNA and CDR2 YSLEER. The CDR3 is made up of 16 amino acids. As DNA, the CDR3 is TGCGCCAGCAGCCAATACTCCGGGACTCAACCCGACGAGCAGTACTTC. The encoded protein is CASSQYSGTQPDEQYF.

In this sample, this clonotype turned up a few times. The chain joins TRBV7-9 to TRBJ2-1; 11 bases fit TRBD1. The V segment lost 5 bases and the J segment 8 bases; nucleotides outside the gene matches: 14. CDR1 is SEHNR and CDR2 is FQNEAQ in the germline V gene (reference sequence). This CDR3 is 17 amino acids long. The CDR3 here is CASSGTAPGQGVDEQFF. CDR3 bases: TGTGCCAGCAGCGGCACTGCCCCGGGACAGGGGGTCGATGAGCAGTTCTTC.

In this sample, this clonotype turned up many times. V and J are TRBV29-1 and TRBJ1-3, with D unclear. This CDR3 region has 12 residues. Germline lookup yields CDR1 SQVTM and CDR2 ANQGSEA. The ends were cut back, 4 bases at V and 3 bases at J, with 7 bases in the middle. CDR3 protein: CSVGDLGNTIYF. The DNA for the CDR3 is TGCAGCGTTGGAGACCTTGGAAACACCATATATTTT.

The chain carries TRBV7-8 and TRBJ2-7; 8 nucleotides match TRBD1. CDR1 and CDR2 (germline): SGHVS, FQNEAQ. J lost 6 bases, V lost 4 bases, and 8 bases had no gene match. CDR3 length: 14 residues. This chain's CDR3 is CASSSGQVAPEQYF. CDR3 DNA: TGTGCCAGCAGCTCGGGACAGGTTGCTCCCGAGCAGTACTTC.

The CDR3 here is CASSTPGTPYNEQFF. In DNA, the CDR3 is TGTGCCAGCAGTACTCCCGGGACTCCATACAATGAGCAGTTCTTC. The chain joins TRBV28 to TRBJ2-1, with a possible D match to TRBD2 (6 bases). Germline CDR1 reads MDHEN; CDR2 reads SYDVKM. CDR3 length: 15 residues. Between the trimmed V and J ends, which lost 5 bases and 4 bases, there was a span of 15 bases.

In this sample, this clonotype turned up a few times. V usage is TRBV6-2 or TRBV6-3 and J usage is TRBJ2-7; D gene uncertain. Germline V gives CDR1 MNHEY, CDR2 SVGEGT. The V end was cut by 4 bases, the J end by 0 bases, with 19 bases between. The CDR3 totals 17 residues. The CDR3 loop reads CASSSLDLLKHSYEQYF. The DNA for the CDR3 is TGTGCCAGCAGTTCGCTCGACCTTCTAAAGCACTCCTACGAGCAGTACTTC.

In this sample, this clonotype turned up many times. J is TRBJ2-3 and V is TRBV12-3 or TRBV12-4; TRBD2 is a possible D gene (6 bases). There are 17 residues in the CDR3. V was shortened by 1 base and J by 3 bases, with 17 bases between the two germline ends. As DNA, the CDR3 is TGTGCCAGCAGTTTAGTGCCGGGGGATCCCTTGACAGATACGCAGTATTTT. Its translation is CASSLVPGDPLTDTQYF.

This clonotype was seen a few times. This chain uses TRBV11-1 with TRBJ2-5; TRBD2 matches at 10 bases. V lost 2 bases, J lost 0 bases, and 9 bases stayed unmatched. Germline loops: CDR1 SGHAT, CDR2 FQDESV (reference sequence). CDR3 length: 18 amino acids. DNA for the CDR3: TGTGCCAGCAGCTTACCAAGAGCGGGAGGGCCGAACCAAGAGACCCAGTACTTC. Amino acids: CASSLPRAGGPNQETQYF.

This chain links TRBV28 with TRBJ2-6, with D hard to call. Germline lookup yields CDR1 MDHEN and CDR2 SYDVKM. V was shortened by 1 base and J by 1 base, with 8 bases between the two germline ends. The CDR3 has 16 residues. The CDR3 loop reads CASSLFEVSGANVLTF. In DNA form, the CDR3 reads TGTGCCAGCAGTTTATTTGAGGTTTCTGGGGCCAACGTCCTGACTTTC.

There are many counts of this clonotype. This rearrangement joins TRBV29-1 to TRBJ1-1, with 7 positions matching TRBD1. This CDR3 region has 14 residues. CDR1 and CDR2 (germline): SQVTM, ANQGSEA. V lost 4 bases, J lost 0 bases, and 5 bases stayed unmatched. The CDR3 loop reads CSVVPGQLNTEAFF. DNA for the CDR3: TGCAGCGTTGTACCGGGACAGCTGAACACTGAAGCTTTCTTT. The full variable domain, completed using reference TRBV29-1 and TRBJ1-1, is SAVISQKPSRDICQRGTSLTIQCQVDSQVTMMFWYRQQPGQSLTLIATANQGSEATYESGFVIDKFPISRPNLTFSTLTVSNMSPEDSSIYLCSVVPGQLNTEAFFGQGTRLTVV.

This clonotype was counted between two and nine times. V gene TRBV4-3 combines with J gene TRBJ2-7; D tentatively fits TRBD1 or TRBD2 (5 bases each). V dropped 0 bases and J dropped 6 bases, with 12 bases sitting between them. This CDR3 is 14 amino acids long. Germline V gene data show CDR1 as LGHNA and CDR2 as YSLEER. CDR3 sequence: CASSQDPGPSEQYF. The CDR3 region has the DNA TGCGCCAGCAGCCAAGATCCGGGACCCTCCGAGCAGTACTTC.

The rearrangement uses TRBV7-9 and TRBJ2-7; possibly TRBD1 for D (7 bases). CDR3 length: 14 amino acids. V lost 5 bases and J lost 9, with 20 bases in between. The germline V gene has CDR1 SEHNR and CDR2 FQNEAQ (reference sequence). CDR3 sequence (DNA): TGTGCCAGCAGCCCGCGGGACAGCCCATTGCGGCAGTACTTC. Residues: CASSPRDSPLRQYF.

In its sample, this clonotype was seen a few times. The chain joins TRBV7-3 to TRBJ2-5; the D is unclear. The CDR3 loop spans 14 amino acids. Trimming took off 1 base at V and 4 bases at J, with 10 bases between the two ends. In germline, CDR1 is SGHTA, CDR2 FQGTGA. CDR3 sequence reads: CASSLNPTSETQYF. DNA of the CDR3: TGTGCCAGCAGCTTAAACCCCACATCAGAGACCCAGTACTTC.